This T cell receptor (beta chain) was found in a study of blood T cell repertoires in COVID-19. Study background: Sources were T cells, B-cell-depleted T cells, or PBMCs; the material itself was cDNA or gDNA.

The germline V and J ends were trimmed by 3 bases and 2 bases, with 15 bases remaining between them. This CDR3 has 15 amino acids. Germline V gene lookup returns CDR1 DFQATT and CDR2 SNEGSKA (reference sequence). Clones were sequenced by immunoSEQ multiplex PCR, and TCRdb holds only the in-frame ones, with some missing. Of some 300,000 clones detected, 88% appear once; the ten largest clones hold around 2%. Ten or more counts support this clone. This clonotype was obtained from an older woman in a cohort exposed to, infected with or recovered from COVID-19 (not recorded which). The sample comprised PBMCs or T cells enriched from blood (not recorded which). The chain joins TRBV20-1 to TRBJ2-3, with D hard to call. CDR3 bases: TGCAGTGCTAGTGTTAGAACCACCAACACAGATACGCAGTATTTT. Its translation is CSASVRTTNTDTQYF.